Following are 2 T cell receptor beta chains from one sample sequenced in a study of graft-versus-host responses after intestinal transplantation. Method: immunoSEQ multiplex PCR; TCRdb's copy keeps in-frame clones and lacks some. Here the sample spans some 110,000 clones, around nine tenths being singletons. No antigen has been assigned to these receptors. Sequenced here: unstimulated CD4+ T cells sorted from spleen or lymph node cells, sampled before intestinal transplant. The source of these receptors is a human donor who received an intestinal transplant.

The chain joins TRBV5-4 to TRBJ1-1, with D possibly TRBD1 on 6 matching bases. Trimming removed 4 bases at V and 1 base at J, with 17 bases between. In germline, CDR1 is SGHNT, CDR2 YYREEE (reference sequence). The CDR3 runs to 16 residues. CDR3 sequence reads: CASSQPFTGPNTEAFF. CDR3 sequence (DNA): TGTGCCAGCAGCCAGCCCTTTACAGGGCCGAACACTGAAGCTTTCTTT.

The V and J genes are TRBV16 and TRBJ1-1; unclear D gene. The CDR3 sequence is 13 residues long. V was trimmed by 4 bases and J by 4 bases, leaving 10 bases between them. Germline values: CDR1 KGHSY, CDR2 FQNENV. Written as DNA, the CDR3 is TGTGCCAGCAGCCGCGAGGAGGGCACTGAAGCTTTCTTT. It yields the protein CASSREEGTEAFF. The full variable domain, rest sourced from reference TRBV16 and TRBJ1-1, is GEEVAQTPKHLVRGEGQKAKLYCAPIKGHSYVFWYQQVLKNEFKFLISFQNENVFDETGMPKERFSAKCLPNSPCSLEIQATKLEDSAVYFCASSREEGTEAFFGQGTRLTVV.